These T cell receptor beta chains were read from a single sample in a study of blood T cell repertoires in COVID-19. The table came from immunoSEQ multiplex PCR; TCRdb's copy has only in-frame clones and leaves some out. The sample carries 45,000 to 50,000 clones, 86% recorded once. Input material: peripheral blood. These receptor sequences come from a human donor in a cohort sampled during active COVID-19. The CDR3 runs from the conserved cysteine through the conserved F or W. D genes are given only for firm matches.

D	V	J	CDR3
-	TRBV11-2	TRBJ2-7	CASSWAGQTYEQYF
-	TRBV13	TRBJ2-5	CASMEGLQETQYF
-	TRBV5-1	TRBJ2-2	CASSYLAGELFF
TRBD1	TRBV6-5	TRBJ1-2	CASIPGDRESGYTF
TRBD1	TRBV7-8	TRBJ2-5	CASSIRDRQETQYF
TRBD1	TRBV5-1	TRBJ2-7	CASSPTGGYEQYF
TRBD1	TRBV5-4	TRBJ2-2	CASSLGDRDYTGELFF
-	TRBV6-5	TRBJ1-2	CASSYRSRLAGYTF
-	TRBV30	TRBJ2-2	CAWSVSGTGELFF
-	TRBV13	TRBJ2-1	CASSLGLRTGDNEQFF
TRBD1	TRBV19	TRBJ1-5	CASNDRGIQPQHF
-	TRBV9	TRBJ2-7	CASSPDSLYEQYF
-	TRBV5-4	TRBJ1-6	CASSYGAGGNSPLHF
-	TRBV19	TRBJ2-5	CASSTDRVRGGTQYF
-	TRBV9	TRBJ1-1	CASSVVSDTEAFF
-	TRBV28	TRBJ2-7	CATTHPDRDYEQYF
-	TRBV5-1	TRBJ2-7	CASSLPSTVNEQYF
-	TRBV7-2	TRBJ1-1	CASSKQRNTEAFF
TRBD2	TRBV5-4	TRBJ2-1	CASTGGAGGRSYNEQFF
-	TRBV5-4	TRBJ2-5	CASSLVVGAVQETQYF
TRBD1	TRBV6-5	TRBJ1-2	CASSYSTGGGYTF
TRBD1	TRBV3-1/TRBV3-2	TRBJ1-1	CASSQSDRQNTEAFF
TRBD1	TRBV11-3	TRBJ1-1	CASSSTGVSEAFF
-	TRBV6-5	TRBJ2-7	CASSYGIWGNYEQYF
TRBD1	TRBV6-5	TRBJ2-5	CASSYGDRGPETQYF
TRBD1	TRBV7-9	TRBJ2-2	CVRDREAGELFF
-	TRBV28	TRBJ2-5	CASSSSLRGAGRKETQYF
TRBD2	TRBV9	TRBJ2-3	CASRTSGADTQYF
TRBD1	TRBV4-3	TRBJ2-2	CASSLNHRTGARISLGTGELFF
-	TRBV21-1	TRBJ1-2	CASSKGSPPTLYGYTF
-	TRBV7-9	TRBJ1-6	CASSARAENSPLHF
-	TRBV6-6	TRBJ1-5	CASSFLNQPQHF
-	TRBV4-1	TRBJ2-7	CASSQDKGGSSYEQYF
TRBD1	TRBV27	TRBJ1-2	CASSFRGQGGYGYTF
-	TRBV7-9	TRBJ1-2	CASSDFQGRNYGYTF
-	TRBV5-1	TRBJ1-1	CASSLAWDPPGGTEAFF
-	TRBV7-2	TRBJ1-5	CASSPRAGAGNQPQHF
TRBD1	TRBV27	TRBJ1-5	CASSLSGGGRNQPQHF
-	TRBV7-3	TRBJ2-3	CASSRTSNRGDTQYF
TRBD2	TRBV5-4	TRBJ2-7	CASSLGASGGSTYEQYF
TRBD2	TRBV28	TRBJ2-7	CASSSPGGAKNYEQYF
TRBD2	TRBV10-3	TRBJ2-3	CAISDPTSGGSTDTQYF
TRBD2	TRBV10-3	TRBJ2-4	CAISRGREGNIQYF
-	TRBV21-1	TRBJ2-7	CAYTQRGGHEQYF
-	TRBV5-5	TRBJ2-5	CASRIEVFAGKETQYF
-	TRBV7-9	TRBJ2-3	CASQRLGGTDTQYF
-	TRBV6-5	TRBJ2-2	CASSRQVTNTGELFF
-	TRBV9	TRBJ2-5	CASSGESETQYF
-	TRBV6-5	TRBJ1-2	CASAPSRGQNYGYTF
-	TRBV19	TRBJ1-5	CASSIGLDQPQHF
-	TRBV4-2	TRBJ2-3	CASSQDRGGADTQYF
-	TRBV19	TRBJ1-1	CASSMLDPPDRKF